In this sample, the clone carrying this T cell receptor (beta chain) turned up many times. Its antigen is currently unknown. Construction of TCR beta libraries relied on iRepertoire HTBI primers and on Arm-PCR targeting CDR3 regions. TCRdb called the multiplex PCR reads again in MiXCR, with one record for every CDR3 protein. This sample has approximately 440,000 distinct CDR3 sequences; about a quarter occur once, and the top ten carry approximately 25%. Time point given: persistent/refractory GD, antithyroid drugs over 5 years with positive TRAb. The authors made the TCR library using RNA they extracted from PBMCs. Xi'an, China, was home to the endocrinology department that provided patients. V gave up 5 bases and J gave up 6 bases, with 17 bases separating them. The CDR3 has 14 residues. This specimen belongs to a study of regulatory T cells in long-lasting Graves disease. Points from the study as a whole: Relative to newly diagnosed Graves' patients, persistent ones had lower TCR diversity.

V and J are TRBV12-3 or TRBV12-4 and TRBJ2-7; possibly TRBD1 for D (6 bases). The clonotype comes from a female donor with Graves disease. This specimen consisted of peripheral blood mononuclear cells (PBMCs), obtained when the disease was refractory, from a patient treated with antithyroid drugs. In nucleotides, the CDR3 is TGTGCCAGCAGTAACAGGGAAGGCTTTGCCGAGCAGTACTTC. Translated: CASSNREGFAEQYF.